Included here is one T cell receptor beta chain sequence, with context. Its target is unknown. This specimen comes from a study of T cells in localized non-small cell lung cancer. Whole-study results and caveats: A raised T cell density in blood coincided with lengthier overall survival. Out of the top 100 tumor clones, a median approximately 50 were seen in adjacent lung. Uninvolved adjacent lung showed higher T cell clonality than tumor.

The method was immunoSEQ multiplex PCR; TCRdb's version includes in-frame clones alone and lacks a portion of them. The profile covers tens of thousands of clones, with roughly 88% appearing a single time and around 1% taken by the ten largest. V dropped 1 base and J dropped 2; count of bases not matched to a gene: 6. The CDR3 loop spans 16 amino acids. From germline, CDR1 is LGHNA and CDR2 YSLEER. This clonotype originated in a woman aged 40 to 75 with stage I lung adenocarcinoma. The chain combines TRBV4-3 with TRBJ2-3; 7 bases are a match to TRBD2. Sequencing used peripheral blood, obtained before any cancer treatment. CDR3 sequence: CASSQAQRGFTDTQYF. The CDR3 nucleotides are TGCGCCAGCAGCCAAGCCCAGCGGGGTTTCACAGATACGCAGTATTTT.